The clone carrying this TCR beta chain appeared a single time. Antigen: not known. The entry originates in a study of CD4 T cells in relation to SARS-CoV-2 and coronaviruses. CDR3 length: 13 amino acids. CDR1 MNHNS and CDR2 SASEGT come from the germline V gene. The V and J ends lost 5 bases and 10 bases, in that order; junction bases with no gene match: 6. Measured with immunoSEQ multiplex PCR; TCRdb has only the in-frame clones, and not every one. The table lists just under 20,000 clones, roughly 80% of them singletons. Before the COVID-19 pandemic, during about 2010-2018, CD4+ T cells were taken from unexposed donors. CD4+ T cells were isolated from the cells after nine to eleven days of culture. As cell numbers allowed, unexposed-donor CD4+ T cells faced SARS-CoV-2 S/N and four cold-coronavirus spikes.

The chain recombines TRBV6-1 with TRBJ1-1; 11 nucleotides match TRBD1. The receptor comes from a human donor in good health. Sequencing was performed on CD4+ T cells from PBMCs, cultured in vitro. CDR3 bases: TGTGCCAGCAGTAGAGGACAGGGGGCACGAGCTTTCTTT. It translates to CASSRGQGARAFF.